One sample yielded the 10 T cell receptor beta chains listed below, sequenced in a study of shared clonotypes between healthy human individuals. Clones were read by immunoSEQ multiplex PCR, and TCRdb kept only the in-frame ones, dropping some. Of roughly 2.6 million clones listed, about 92% are singletons. Source material: naive CD4+ T cells sorted from blood. Noted subset: CD45RA+ positively selected. These receptor sequences come from a man aged 18 to 29 in good health.

The rearrangement uses TRBV5-4 and TRBJ2-6; no firm D call. Trimming stripped 3 bases from V and 0 bases from J, with 10 bases between. CDR1 and CDR2 (germline): SGHNT, YYREEE (reference sequence). This CDR3 has 16 residues. The CDR3 sequence: CASSSARDSGANVLTF. The CDR3 DNA sequence: TGTGCCAGCAGCTCGGCCCGTGACTCTGGGGCCAACGTCCTGACTTTC.

V is TRBV18 and J is TRBJ2-5, with D possibly being TRBD1 (7 bases). The CDR3 extends over 13 amino acids. V lost 6 bases to trimming and J lost 5 bases, with 13 bases between them. CDR1 is KGHSH, CDR2 LQKENI, per germline. The DNA for the CDR3 is TGTGCCAGCTCCCAGGGGGGAGTGGAGACCCAGTACTTC. Translating it yields CASSQGGVETQYF. The variable domain in full, completed from reference TRBV18 and TRBJ2-5, reads NAGVMQNPRHLVRRRGQEARLRCSPMKGHSHVYWYRQLPEEGLKFMVYLQKENIIDESGMPKERFSAEFPKEGPSILRIQQVVRGDSAAYFCASSQGGVETQYFGPGTRLLVL.

The chain has TRBV18 and TRBJ2-1, with 9 bases matching TRBD1. Germline V gives CDR1 KGHSH, CDR2 LQKENI. The CDR3 extends over 17 amino acids. J was trimmed by 4 bases and V by 0 bases; bases with no gene match: 7. The CDR3 here is CASSPPMGTGPYNEQFF. The CDR3 DNA is TGTGCCAGCTCACCACCGATGGGGACAGGGCCATACAATGAGCAGTTCTTC.

The rearrangement links TRBV5-1 to TRBJ2-5; D is perhaps TRBD1 or TRBD2 (6 bases each). Looked up from germline, CDR1 is SGHRS and CDR2 is YFSETQ. The ends were cut back, 1 base at V and 5 bases at J, with 15 bases in the middle. The CDR3 is 15 amino acids. The CDR3 DNA reads as TGCGCCAGCAGCTTGCCAAGGGGGGTCGGGGAGACCCAGTACTTC. Protein: CASSLPRGVGETQYF. Supplemented by reference TRBV5-1 and TRBJ2-5, the full variable domain reads KAGVTQTPRYLIKTRGQQVTLSCSPISGHRSVSWYQQTPGQGLQFLFEYFSETQRNKGNFPGRFSGRQFSNSRSEMNVSTLELGDSALYLCASSLPRGVGETQYFGPGTRLLVL.

This chain links TRBV7-2 with TRBJ2-2; D is unclear. V dropped 3 bases and J dropped 1 base, with 15 bases sitting between them. There are 17 residues in the CDR3. Germline V gives CDR1 SGHTA, CDR2 FQGNSA. CDR3 in DNA: TGTGCCAGCAGCTTCGACATATTGTATGGGAACACCGGGGAGCTGTTTTTT. This encodes CASSFDILYGNTGELFF.

The V and J genes are TRBV11-2 and TRBJ2-3; 8 bases are a match to TRBD2. CDR1 is SGHAT and CDR2 is FQNNGV in the germline V gene. This CDR3 comprises 16 residues. Losses at the gene ends were 3 bases for V and 4 bases for J; bases not matched to a gene: 9. CDR3 DNA: TGTGCCAGCAGCTTCGCTGCGGGAGGCGGATCAGATACGCAGTATTTT. Amino acid sequence: CASSFAAGGGSDTQYF.

This chain's CDR3 is CASSVAGRSPTGELFF. In nucleotides, the CDR3 is TGTGCCAGCAGCGTAGCTGGCAGATCCCCCACCGGGGAGCTGTTTTTT. The genes are TRBV9 and TRBJ2-2; D is unresolved. CDR1 and CDR2 from the germline V gene are SGDLS and YYNGEE. Trimming cost V 0 bases and J 4 bases, with 13 bases left between them. CDR3 length equals 16 residues.

This chain connects TRBV11-2 to TRBJ1-2, with 9 bases identical to TRBD1. CDR1 and CDR2 from the germline V gene are SGHAT and FQNNGV. This CDR3 is 16 amino acids long. Germline trimming cut 1 base from V and 8 bases from J; bases unmatched to any gene: 11. DNA for the CDR3: TGTGCCAGCAGCTTAGTCGACAGGGGGAGCGCTGGCGGCTACACCTTC. It is translated as CASSLVDRGSAGGYTF.

This sequence joins TRBV28 and TRBJ2-6; D may be TRBD2 (6 bases). The V and J ends lost 1 base and 4 bases respectively, with 14 bases between them. The germline V gene encodes CDR1 MDHEN and CDR2 SYDVKM. The CDR3 spans 17 residues. The CDR3 bases are TGTGCCAGCAGTTTATCAGTGGGACTCACGGGGGCCAACGTCCTGACTTTC. Translating it yields CASSLSVGLTGANVLTF.

V is TRBV19 and J is TRBJ1-5; a possible D gene is TRBD1 (6 bases). Germline values: CDR1 LNHDA, CDR2 SQIVND (reference sequence). CDR3 size: 13 residues. V was pared by 6 bases and J by 3 bases, with 9 bases between. The CDR3 sequence is CASRRQANQPQHF. Here the CDR3 DNA reads TGTGCCAGTAGGCGACAGGCCAATCAGCCCCAGCATTTT.